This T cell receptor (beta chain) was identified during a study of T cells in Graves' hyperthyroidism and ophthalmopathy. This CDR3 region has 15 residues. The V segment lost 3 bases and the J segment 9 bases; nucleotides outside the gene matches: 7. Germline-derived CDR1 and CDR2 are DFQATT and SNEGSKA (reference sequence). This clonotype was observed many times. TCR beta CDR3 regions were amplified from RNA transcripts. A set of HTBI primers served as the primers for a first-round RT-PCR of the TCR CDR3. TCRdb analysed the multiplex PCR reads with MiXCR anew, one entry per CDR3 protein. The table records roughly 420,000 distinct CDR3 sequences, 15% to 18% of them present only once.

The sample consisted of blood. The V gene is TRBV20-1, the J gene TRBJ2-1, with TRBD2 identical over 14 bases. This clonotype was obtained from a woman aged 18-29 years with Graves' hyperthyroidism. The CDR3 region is CSASLPGLAGVEQFF. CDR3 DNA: TGCAGTGCTAGTCTCCCGGGACTAGCGGGAGTTGAGCAGTTCTTC.